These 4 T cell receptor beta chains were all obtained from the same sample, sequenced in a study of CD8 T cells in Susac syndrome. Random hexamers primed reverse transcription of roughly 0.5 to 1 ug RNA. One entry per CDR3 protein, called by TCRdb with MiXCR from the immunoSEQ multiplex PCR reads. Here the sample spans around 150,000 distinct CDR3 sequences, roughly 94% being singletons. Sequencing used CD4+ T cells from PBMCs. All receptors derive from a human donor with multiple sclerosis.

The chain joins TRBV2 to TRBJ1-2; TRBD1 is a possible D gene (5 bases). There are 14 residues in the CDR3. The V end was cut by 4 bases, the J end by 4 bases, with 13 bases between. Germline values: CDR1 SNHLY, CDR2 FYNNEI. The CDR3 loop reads CASSVRDGLYGYTF. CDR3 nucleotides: TGTGCCAGCAGTGTCCGGGACGGACTCTATGGCTACACCTTC. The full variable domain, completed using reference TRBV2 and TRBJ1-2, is EPEVTQTPSHQVTQMGQEVILRCVPISNHLYFYWYRQILGQKVEFLVSFYNNEISEKSEIFDDQFSVERPDGSNFTLKIRSTKLEDSAMYFCASSVRDGLYGYTFGSGTRLTVV.

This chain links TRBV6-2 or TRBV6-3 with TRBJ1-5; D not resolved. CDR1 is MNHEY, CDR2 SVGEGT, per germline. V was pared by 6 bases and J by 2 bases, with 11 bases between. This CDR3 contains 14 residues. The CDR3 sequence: CASRTPQGNQPQHF. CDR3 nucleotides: TGTGCCAGCAGGACTCCCCAGGGCAATCAGCCCCAGCATTTT.

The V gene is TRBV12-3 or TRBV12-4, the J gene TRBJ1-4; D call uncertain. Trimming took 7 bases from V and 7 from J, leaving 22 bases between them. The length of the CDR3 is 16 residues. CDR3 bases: TGTGCCAGCACTCCACAGTCCCCAGACGTAGGTGAAAAACTGTTTTTT. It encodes CASTPQSPDVGEKLFF.

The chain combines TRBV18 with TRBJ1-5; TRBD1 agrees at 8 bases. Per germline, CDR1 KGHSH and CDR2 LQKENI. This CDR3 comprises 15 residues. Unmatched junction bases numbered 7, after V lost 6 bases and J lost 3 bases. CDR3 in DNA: TGTGCCAGCTCTCCCTCAGGGGGCCACAATCAGCCCCAGCATTTT. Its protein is CASSPSGGHNQPQHF.